This TCR beta chain was profiled in a study of shared clonotypes between healthy human individuals. CDR3 length: 21 residues. Germline CDR1 SGDLS, CDR2 YYNGEE. V gave up 0 bases and J gave up 1 base; unmatched junction bases: 16. Data came from immunoSEQ multiplex PCR; TCRdb stores just in-frame clones and leaves some out. The sample has about 1.1 million clones; around 78% are singletons. The chain combines TRBV9 with TRBJ1-1; 12 bases are shared with TRBD1. This receptor was identified in a man aged 18 to 30 in good health. Some clones in this sample may be carry-over from other donors' samples. Sample: memory CD4+ T cells from PBMCs. Subset meaning: CD45RA-negative fraction. DNA for the CDR3: TGTGCCAGCAGCGTAGAGCCCCCCGGGACAGGGGGCCCTCCGTCGAACACTGAAGCTTTCTTT. Amino acid sequence: CASSVEPPGTGGPPSNTEAFF.